Following are 31 T cell receptor beta chains from one sample sequenced in a study of blood T cell repertoires in COVID-19. Clones were sequenced by immunoSEQ multiplex PCR, and TCRdb holds only the in-frame ones, with some missing. The sample includes 200,000 to 250,000 clones, around 80% of them seen just once. Sequencing was performed on peripheral blood. The receptors were sampled from a woman aged 70 to 79 with acute or convalescent COVID-19.

This clone has only one observation. The V call is TRBV4-1, the J call TRBJ2-1; D is perhaps TRBD1 (6 bases). V shed 6 bases and J shed 2 bases, with 14 bases lying between them. CDR1 is MGHRA and CDR2 is YSYEKL in the germline V gene. CDR3 length: 15 amino acids. For the CDR3, the DNA is TGCGCCAGCAGTAGTACAGGGTTCACCTACAATGAGCAGTTCTTC. Its translation: CASSSTGFTYNEQFF.

The rearrangement uses TRBV7-9 and TRBJ1-2; maybe TRBD1 (5 bases). Trimming shortened V by 0 bases and J by 4 bases, and 12 bases separated the two germline ends. The germline CDR1 and CDR2 sequences are SEHNR and FQNEAQ (reference sequence). CDR3 size: 15 residues. This chain's CDR3 is CASSLALTGGYGYTF. Written as DNA, the CDR3 is TGTGCCAGCAGCTTAGCTTTGACGGGGGGCTATGGCTACACCTTC.

The chain employs TRBV6-4 and TRBJ2-2, with 7 bases identical to TRBD2. This CDR3 spans 13 amino acids. Germline CDR1 MRHNA, CDR2 SNTAGT. V trimming: 8 bases; J trimming: 3 bases; junction bases outside the gene matches: 3. This chain's CDR3 is CASPGGYTGELFF. The DNA for the CDR3 is TGTGCCAGCCCCGGGGGGTACACCGGGGAGCTGTTTTTT.

V usage is TRBV10-3 and J usage is TRBJ2-1; 7 positions agree with TRBD2. The length of the CDR3 is 17 residues. Germline loops: CDR1 ENHRY, CDR2 SYGVKD. J gave up 0 bases and V 6 bases, and 11 bases lay outside the gene matches. The CDR3 is CAIRMGGPASSYNEQFF. For the CDR3, the DNA is TGTGCCATCAGGATGGGAGGGCCCGCAAGCTCCTACAATGAGCAGTTCTTC.

The chain carries TRBV10-2 and TRBJ2-7; D is possibly TRBD2 (5 bases). V lost 0 bases and J 2 bases, leaving 8 bases between the germline ends. Germline CDR1 WSHSY, CDR2 SAAADI. This CDR3 region has 14 residues. DNA for the CDR3: TGCGCCAGCAGTGAGTCACGGGGAACCTACGAGCAGTACTTC. It encodes CASSESRGTYEQYF.

The rearrangement links TRBV6-5 to TRBJ1-2; maybe TRBD1 (5 bases). This CDR3 is 12 amino acids long. Germline CDR1 reads MNHEY; CDR2 reads SVGAGI. CDR3 in amino acids: CAISGRNGGYTF. In nucleotides, the CDR3 is TGTGCTATCTCAGGGAGGAACGGTGGCTACACCTTC.

In its sample, this clone was seen once. This rearrangement joins TRBV7-2 to TRBJ2-1, with D possibly matching TRBD2 (6 bases). CDR3 length: 16 amino acids. V was trimmed by 4 bases and J by 2 bases, leaving 15 bases between them. The germline V gene encodes CDR1 SGHTA and CDR2 FQGNSA. CDR3 in DNA: TGTGCCAGCAGCTACCTGTTGGCTAGCGCCTACAATGAGCAGTTCTTC. Translating it yields CASSYLLASAYNEQFF. Supplemented by reference TRBV7-2 and TRBJ2-1, the full variable domain reads GAGVSQSPSNKVTEKGKDVELRCDPISGHTALYWYRQSLGQGLEFLIYFQGNSAPDKSGLPSDRFSAERTGGSVSTLTIQRTQQEDSAVYLCASSYLLASAYNEQFFGPGTRLTVL.

The chain has TRBV10-1 and TRBJ2-5; D perhaps matches TRBD2 (6 bases). The V and J ends lost 3 bases and 4 bases respectively, with 15 bases between them. The germline gives CDR1 WNHNN, CDR2 SYGVQD (reference sequence). The CDR3 contains 15 residues. This CDR3 is CASSELGGTGETQYF. CDR3 bases: TGCGCCAGCAGTGAATTGGGGGGAACTGGAGAGACCCAGTACTTC.

The chain links TRBV24-1 to TRBJ2-1; perhaps TRBD1 as D (6 bases). The germline V gene encodes CDR1 KGHDR and CDR2 SFDVKD. Trimming removed 5 bases from V and 3 bases from J, with 13 bases in between. CDR3 length: 15 residues. CDR3 sequence: CATSGTDDFYNEQFF. The CDR3 DNA is TGTGCCACCAGTGGGACAGACGACTTCTACAATGAGCAGTTCTTC.

CDR3 nucleotide sequence: TGTGCCAGCAGCTTAGGAACCCAGGGGATGGGGCTCTATGGCTACACCTTC. It encodes CASSLGTQGMGLYGYTF. The V and J genes are TRBV13 and TRBJ1-2, with D possibly being TRBD1 (6 bases). CDR3 size: 17 residues. V shed 0 bases and J shed 4 bases, with 18 bases lying between them. CDR1 is PRHDT, CDR2 FYEKMQ, per germline (reference sequence).

The chain has TRBV28 and TRBJ2-2; TRBD1 aligns across 10 bases. This CDR3 contains 18 residues. The germline V gene has CDR1 MDHEN and CDR2 SYDVKM. V lost 7 bases and J lost 6; bases outside the gene matches: 17. The CDR3 spells CASMSGTGEVLEAGELFF. CDR3 bases: TGTGCCAGCATGTCCGGGACAGGGGAAGTACTGGAAGCCGGGGAGCTGTTTTTT.

This chain connects TRBV19 to TRBJ2-1, with TRBD1 identical over 7 bases. This CDR3 spans 15 amino acids. Germline lookup yields CDR1 LNHDA and CDR2 SQIVND (reference sequence). J was trimmed by 12 bases and V by 5 bases; bases with no gene match: 16. This CDR3 is CASSPLGTESTGQFF. In DNA, the CDR3 is TGTGCCAGTAGTCCCCTAGGGACAGAGTCAACGGGGCAGTTCTTC.

The chain is built from TRBV6-5 and TRBJ1-1; the D is unclear. Germline values: CDR1 MNHEY, CDR2 SVGAGI. CDR3 size: 10 residues. V was shortened by 10 bases and J by 7 bases, with 10 bases between the two germline ends. In DNA, the CDR3 is TGTGCCACGGGTCGGGGTGAAGCTTTCTTT. Translating it yields CATGRGEAFF.

This clone was recorded only once. The chain employs TRBV6-5 and TRBJ1-5; D uncertain. The CDR3 loop spans 13 amino acids. Germline values: CDR1 MNHEY, CDR2 SVGAGI. The V end was cut by 4 bases, the J end by 2 bases, with 6 bases between. DNA of the CDR3: TGTGCCAGCAGTTTCCGCGGCAATCAGCCCCAGCATTTT. This encodes CASSFRGNQPQHF.

This chain joins TRBV10-3 and TRBJ2-5; possible D gene TRBD1, 6 bases. Germline V gene data show CDR1 as ENHRY and CDR2 as SYGVKD. The CDR3 has 13 amino acids. The germline V and J ends were trimmed by 11 bases and 3 bases, with 16 bases remaining between them. The CDR3 DNA sequence: TGTGCCGCCCGGGACACAACCAAAGAGACCCAGTACTTC. Protein sequence: CAARDTTKETQYF.

In its sample, this clone was seen a few times. V gene TRBV5-1 combines with J gene TRBJ2-1, with TRBD2 identical over 14 bases. CDR3 length: 15 amino acids. Trimming cost V 6 bases and J 7 bases; bases outside gene matches: 6. Germline V lookup: CDR1 SGHRS, CDR2 YFSETQ. The CDR3 nucleotides are TGCGCCAGCAACTGGGGGACTAGCGGGGGTAATGAGCAGTTCTTC. Its protein product is CASNWGTSGGNEQFF.

The chain employs TRBV10-1 and TRBJ2-5; D is perhaps TRBD2 (6 bases). CDR3 length: 15 residues. The germline CDR1 and CDR2 sequences are WNHNN and SYGVQD (reference sequence). V was trimmed by 2 bases and J by 10 bases, leaving 20 bases between them. The CDR3 region is CASSEDEGLGVGQYF. Written as DNA, the CDR3 is TGCGCCAGCAGTGAGGATGAGGGACTGGGAGTGGGCCAGTACTTC.

This rearrangement joins TRBV24-1 to TRBJ2-1; 9 bases fit TRBD2. There are 16 residues in the CDR3. Germline V gene lookup returns CDR1 KGHDR and CDR2 SFDVKD. V trimming: 0 bases; J trimming: 8 bases; junction bases outside the gene matches: 7. The CDR3 region is CATSDLWAGGRDEQFF. Here the CDR3 DNA reads TGTGCCACCAGTGATTTGTGGGCGGGGGGGCGCGATGAGCAGTTCTTC.

The chain links TRBV5-1 to TRBJ2-7; tentative D call: TRBD2 (6 bases). V lost 1 base, J lost 0 bases, and 14 bases lay in between. From germline, CDR1 is SGHRS and CDR2 YFSETQ. The CDR3 extends over 16 amino acids. The DNA for the CDR3 is TGCGCCAGCAGCTTGATTGGGGCGGGGTTCTCCTACGAGCAGTACTTC. Protein: CASSLIGAGFSYEQYF.

This chain connects TRBV15 to TRBJ2-6, with TRBD1 identical over 8 bases. The CDR3 length is 17 residues. After removal of 3 bases from V and 4 bases from J, the junction contained 8 bases not matched to a gene. Per germline, CDR1 LNHNV and CDR2 YYDKDF (reference sequence). CDR3 nucleotides: TGTGCCACCAGCAGCACTACAGGGGGTGCCGGGGCCAACGTCCTGACTTTC. This sequence encodes CATSSTTGGAGANVLTF.

The count of this clone is one. This chain links TRBV5-1 with TRBJ2-5; D is perhaps TRBD2 (5 bases). Trimming left V 5 bases short and J 5 bases short, with 16 bases between. Germline-derived CDR1 and CDR2 are SGHRS and YFSETQ. This CDR3 contains 14 residues. CDR3 region: CASSAGRPTETQYF. As DNA, the CDR3 is TGCGCCAGCAGTGCGGGTCGGCCGACGGAGACCCAGTACTTC.

The chain recombines TRBV6-2 or TRBV6-3 with TRBJ2-7, with D tentatively TRBD1 (5 bases). The CDR3 loop spans 13 amino acids. Germline values: CDR1 MNHEY, CDR2 SVGEGT. The V and J ends lost 5 bases and 3 bases respectively, with 11 bases between them. The CDR3 DNA sequence: TGTGCCAGCAGTCTACAGGACATCTACGAGCAGTACTTC. Translated: CASSLQDIYEQYF.

The V call is TRBV30, the J call TRBJ1-5; the D gene is possibly TRBD1 (6 bases). The CDR3 runs to 13 residues. Trimming removed 5 bases at V and 4 bases at J, with 12 bases between. The V gene's germline CDR1 is GTSNPN and CDR2 SVGIG (reference sequence). Here the CDR3 reads CAWGLQGNQPQHF. CDR3 sequence (DNA): TGTGCCTGGGGCCTTCAGGGGAATCAGCCCCAGCATTTT. Looking up the rest from reference TRBV30 and TRBJ1-5 gives the full variable domain: SQTIHQWPATLVQPVGSPLSLECTVEGTSNPNLYWYRQAAGRGLQLLFYSVGIGQISSEVPQNLSASRPQDRQFILSSKKLLLSDSGFYLCAWGLQGNQPQHFGDGTRLSIL.

The chain recombines TRBV5-1 with TRBJ2-1; D uncertain. CDR1 SGHRS and CDR2 YFSETQ come from the germline V gene. The CDR3 has 14 residues. Trimming pared 5 bases from V and 5 bases from J, leaving 14 bases between. CDR3 loop: CASSRLSGNNEQFF. The DNA of the CDR3 is TGCGCCAGCAGTCGTCTTTCAGGAAACAATGAGCAGTTCTTC.

The V call is TRBV7-2, the J call TRBJ2-1, with 8 bases fitting TRBD2. This CDR3 has 17 residues. Germline loops: CDR1 SGHTA, CDR2 FQGNSA. The V gene end was trimmed by 4 bases and the J gene end by 0 bases; junction bases not matched to a gene: 8. In DNA, the CDR3 is TGTGCCAGCAGCTCCCTTTCCGGGACTAGCTCCTACAATGAGCAGTTCTTC. Its protein product is CASSSLSGTSSYNEQFF.

V is TRBV6-5 and J is TRBJ1-3; 8 positions agree with TRBD1. Trimming at V came to 10 bases and at J to 6 bases, leaving 11 bases not matched to a gene. This CDR3 is built from 14 residues. Germline-derived CDR1 and CDR2 are MNHEY and SVGAGI. The CDR3 nucleotides read TGTGCCACGCCCTCAGCAGGGGGCGTAAACACCATATATTTT. Translated: CATPSAGGVNTIYF.

The rearrangement joins TRBV10-1 to TRBJ1-1, with 7 bases identical to TRBD1. The CDR3 extends over 13 amino acids. V shed 6 bases, J shed 3 bases, and the junction held 4 bases outside the gene matches. Germline V lookup: CDR1 WNHNN, CDR2 SYGVQD (reference sequence). The CDR3 reads CASRGQEDTEAFF. As DNA, the CDR3 is TGCGCCAGCAGAGGACAGGAAGACACTGAAGCTTTCTTT.

The V and J genes are TRBV4-1 and TRBJ2-5; perhaps TRBD2 as D (6 bases). The length of the CDR3 is 15 residues. In germline, CDR1 is MGHRA, CDR2 YSYEKL. V gave up 5 bases and J gave up 5 bases, with 18 bases separating them. The DNA for the CDR3 is TGCGCCAGCAGCACCACGTACGCAGGGAGGGAGACCCAGTACTTC. It encodes CASSTTYAGRETQYF.

This chain uses TRBV3-1 (or the pseudogene TRBV3-2) with TRBJ1-2; 7 bases are a match to TRBD1. V gave up 3 bases and J gave up 4 bases; unmatched junction bases: 2. Germline assignment: CDR1 LGHDT and CDR2 YNNKEL (reference sequence). The CDR3 extends over 13 amino acids. CDR3 sequence reads: CASSQDRFYGYTF. In nucleotides, the CDR3 is TGTGCCAGCAGCCAGGACAGGTTCTATGGCTACACCTTC.

The V call is TRBV5-1, the J call TRBJ1-1; no reliable D call. V shed 4 bases and J shed 4 bases, with 14 bases lying between them. The CDR3 consists of 14 residues. Germline V gene data show CDR1 as SGHRS and CDR2 as YFSETQ. Written as DNA, the CDR3 is TGCGCCAGCAGCCTACAAGCGGGTGGCACTGAAGCTTTCTTT. Protein product: CASSLQAGGTEAFF.

The chain links TRBV6-5 to TRBJ1-4; D not resolved. CDR3 size: 14 residues. The V and J ends lost 6 bases and 8 bases respectively, with 16 bases between them. Germline V gene lookup returns CDR1 MNHEY and CDR2 SVGAGI. CDR3 amino acids: CASSTGGVREKLFF. In DNA form, the CDR3 reads TGTGCCAGCAGCACGGGAGGAGTGAGGGAAAAACTGTTTTTT.